This T cell receptor beta chain was obtained from a study of T cells in Graves' hyperthyroidism and ophthalmopathy. This clonotype was seen ten or more times. Template material for amplifying TCR beta CDR3 regions consisted of RNA transcripts. An initial round of RT-PCR targeting the TCR CDR3 relied on the HTBI primer set. TCRdb analysed the multiplex PCR reads with MiXCR anew, one entry per CDR3 protein. The sample has around 300,000 distinct CDR3 sequences, approximately 15% seen once. This CDR3 is built from 18 residues. Trimming removed 2 bases from V and 0 bases from J, with 20 bases in between. Germline V gene data show CDR1 as MDHEN and CDR2 as SYDVKM.

The sequence derives from a woman in her 30s with Graves' hyperthyroidism. Sequenced input: blood. V gene TRBV28 combines with J gene TRBJ2-7; D may be TRBD1 (7 bases). DNA of the CDR3: TGTGCCAGCAGTTTAGAGGGGGGACAGAAGATAGTCTCCTACGAGCAGTACTTC. Translating it yields CASSLEGGQKIVSYEQYF. Full variable domain (outside the CDR3, taken from reference TRBV28 and TRBJ2-7): DVKVTQSSRYLVKRTGEKVFLECVQDMDHENMFWYRQDPGLGLRLIYFSYDVKMKEKGDIPEGYSVSREKKERFSLILESASTNQTSMYLCASSLEGGQKIVSYEQYFGPGTRLTVT.